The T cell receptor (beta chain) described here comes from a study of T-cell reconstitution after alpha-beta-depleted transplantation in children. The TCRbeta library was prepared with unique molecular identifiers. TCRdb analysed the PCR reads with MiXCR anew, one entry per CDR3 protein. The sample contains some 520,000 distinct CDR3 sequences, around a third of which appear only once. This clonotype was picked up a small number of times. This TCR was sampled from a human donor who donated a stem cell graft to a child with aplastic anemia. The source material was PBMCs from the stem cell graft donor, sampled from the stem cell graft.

The chain's CDR3 is CSARKFTAGRRNEQFF. Written as DNA, the CDR3 is TGCAGTGCTAGGAAGTTTACGGCAGGGAGGCGAAATGAGCAGTTCTTC. The chain employs TRBV20-1 and TRBJ2-1; tentatively, D is TRBD2 (6 bases). CDR1 DFQATT and CDR2 SNEGSKA come from the germline V gene (reference sequence). CDR3 size: 16 residues. Trimming removed 3 bases at V and 7 bases at J, with 22 bases between.